The clone carrying this T cell receptor (beta chain) was found once. Per the germline V gene, CDR1 is SGHRS and CDR2 is YFSETQ. After removal of 4 bases from V and 3 bases from J, the junction contained 9 bases not matched to a gene. The CDR3 runs 15 residues. The entry originates in a study of blood T cell repertoires in COVID-19. The data were produced by immunoSEQ multiplex PCR, yet TCRdb's version contains in-frame clones alone and is incomplete. The sample has under 45,000 clones, 89% seen once. The material sequenced was peripheral blood. V and J are TRBV5-1 and TRBJ1-1, with 7 nucleotides matching TRBD1. This clonotype originated in a human donor in a cohort sampled during active COVID-19. This chain's CDR3 is CASSRGGAGDTEAFF. The CDR3 DNA is TGCGCCAGCAGCCGAGGGGGCGCTGGGGACACTGAAGCTTTCTTT.